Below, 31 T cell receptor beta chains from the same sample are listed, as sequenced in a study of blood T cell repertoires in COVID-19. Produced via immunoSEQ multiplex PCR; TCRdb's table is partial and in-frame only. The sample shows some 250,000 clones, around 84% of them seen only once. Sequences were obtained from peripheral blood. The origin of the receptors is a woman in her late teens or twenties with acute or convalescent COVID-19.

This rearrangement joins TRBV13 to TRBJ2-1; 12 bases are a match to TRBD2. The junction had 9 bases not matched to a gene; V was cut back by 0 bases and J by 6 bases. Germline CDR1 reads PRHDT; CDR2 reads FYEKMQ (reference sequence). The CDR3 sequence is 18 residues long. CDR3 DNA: TGTGCCAGCAGCTTAGGGTACCTGACTAGCGGGAGACGCAATGAGCAGTTCTTC. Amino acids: CASSLGYLTSGRRNEQFF.

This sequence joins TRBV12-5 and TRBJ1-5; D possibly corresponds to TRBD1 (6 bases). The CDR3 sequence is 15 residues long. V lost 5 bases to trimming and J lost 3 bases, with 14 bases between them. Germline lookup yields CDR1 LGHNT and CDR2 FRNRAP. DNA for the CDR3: TGTGCTAGTGGTACGGGGCAGGGGTTCAATCAGCCCCAGCATTTT. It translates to CASGTGQGFNQPQHF.

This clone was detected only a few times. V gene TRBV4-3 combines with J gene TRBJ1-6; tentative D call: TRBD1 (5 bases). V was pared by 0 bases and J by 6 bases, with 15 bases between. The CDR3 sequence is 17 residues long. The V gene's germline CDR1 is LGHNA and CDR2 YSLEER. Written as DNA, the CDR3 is TGCGCCAGCAGCCAAGATAGGCAGGGCGAACCTAATTCACCCCTCCACTTT. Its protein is CASSQDRQGEPNSPLHF.

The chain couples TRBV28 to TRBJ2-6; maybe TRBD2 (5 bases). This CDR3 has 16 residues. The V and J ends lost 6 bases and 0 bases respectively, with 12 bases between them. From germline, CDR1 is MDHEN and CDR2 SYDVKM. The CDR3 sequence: CASSHGLSSGANVLTF. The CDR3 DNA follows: TGTGCCAGCAGCCACGGACTGTCCTCTGGGGCCAACGTCCTGACTTTC.

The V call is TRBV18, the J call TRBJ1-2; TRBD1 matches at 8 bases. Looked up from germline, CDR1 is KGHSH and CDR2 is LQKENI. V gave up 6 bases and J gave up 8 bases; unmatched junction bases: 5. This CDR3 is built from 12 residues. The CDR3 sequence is CASSRTGWGYTF. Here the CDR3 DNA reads TGTGCCAGCTCCCGGACAGGGTGGGGCTACACCTTC.

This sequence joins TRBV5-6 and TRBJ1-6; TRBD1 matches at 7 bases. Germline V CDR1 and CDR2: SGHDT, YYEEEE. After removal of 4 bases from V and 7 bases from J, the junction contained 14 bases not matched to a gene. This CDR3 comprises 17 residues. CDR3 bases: TGTGCCAGCAGCCCCACTTGGGGGACAGTCTTCAATTCACCCCTCCACTTT. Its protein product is CASSPTWGTVFNSPLHF.

CDR3 loop: CASSPGGPQETQYF. CDR3 DNA: TGCGCCAGCAGCCCCGGAGGGCCCCAAGAGACCCAGTACTTC. The chain links TRBV5-1 to TRBJ2-5; maybe TRBD2 (6 bases). The CDR3 is 14 residues long. Germline CDR1 is SGHRS and CDR2 is YFSETQ. Trimming left V 4 bases short and J 1 base short, with 11 bases between.

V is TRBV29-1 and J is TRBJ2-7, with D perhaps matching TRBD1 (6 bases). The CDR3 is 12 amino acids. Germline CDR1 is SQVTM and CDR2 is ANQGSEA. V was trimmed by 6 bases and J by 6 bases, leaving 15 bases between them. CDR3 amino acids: CSVETGMGEQYF. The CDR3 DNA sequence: TGCAGCGTCGAGACAGGTATGGGCGAGCAGTACTTC.

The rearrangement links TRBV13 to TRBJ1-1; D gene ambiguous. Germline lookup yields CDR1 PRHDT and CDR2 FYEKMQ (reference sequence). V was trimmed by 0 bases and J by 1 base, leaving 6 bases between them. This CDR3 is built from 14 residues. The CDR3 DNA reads TGTGCCAGCAGCTTAGGGCGGGGGAACACTGAAGCTTTCTTT. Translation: CASSLGRGNTEAFF.

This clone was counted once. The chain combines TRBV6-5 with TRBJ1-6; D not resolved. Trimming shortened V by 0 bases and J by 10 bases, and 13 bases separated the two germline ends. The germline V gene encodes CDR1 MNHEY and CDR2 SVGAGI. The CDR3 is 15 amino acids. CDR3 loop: CASSYSRAEGSPLHF. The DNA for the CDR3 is TGTGCCAGCAGTTACTCGAGGGCGGAGGGCTCACCCCTCCACTTT.

CDR3 nucleotides: TGTGCCAGCAGTTCCGCCGGCACAGGGACCGGGGAGCTGTTTTTT. Its translation: CASSSAGTGTGELFF. This rearrangement joins TRBV27 to TRBJ2-2; a weak D match, TRBD1 (6 bases). CDR3 length: 15 amino acids. Looked up from germline, CDR1 is MNHEY and CDR2 is SMNVEV (reference sequence). The ends were cut back, 4 bases at V and 5 bases at J, with 14 bases in the middle.

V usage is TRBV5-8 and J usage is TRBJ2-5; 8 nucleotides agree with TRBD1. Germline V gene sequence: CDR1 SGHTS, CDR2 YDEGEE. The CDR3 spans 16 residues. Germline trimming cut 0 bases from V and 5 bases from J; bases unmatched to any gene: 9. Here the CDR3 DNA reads TGTGCCAGCAGCTTGGTCACTTCAGGGGGCCGGGAGACCCAGTACTTC. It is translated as CASSLVTSGGRETQYF.

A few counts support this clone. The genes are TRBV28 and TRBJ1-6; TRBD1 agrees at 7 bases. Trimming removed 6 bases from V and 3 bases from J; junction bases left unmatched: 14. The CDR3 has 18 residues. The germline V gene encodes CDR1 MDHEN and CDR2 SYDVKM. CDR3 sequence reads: CASRHRGYNPIYNSPLHF. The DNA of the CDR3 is TGTGCCAGCAGACACAGGGGATACAACCCAATCTATAATTCACCCCTCCACTTT.

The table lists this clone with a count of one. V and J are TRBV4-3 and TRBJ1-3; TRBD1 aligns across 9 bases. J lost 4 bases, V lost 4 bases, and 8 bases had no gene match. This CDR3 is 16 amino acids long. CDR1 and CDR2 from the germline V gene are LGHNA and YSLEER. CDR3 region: CASSLTGQGLGNTIYF. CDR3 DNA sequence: TGCGCCAGCAGCCTGACGGGACAGGGTTTAGGAAACACCATATATTTT.

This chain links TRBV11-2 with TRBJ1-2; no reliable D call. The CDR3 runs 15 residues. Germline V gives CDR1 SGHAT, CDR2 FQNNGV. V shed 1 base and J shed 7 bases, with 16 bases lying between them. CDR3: CASSLGTSVLGGYTF. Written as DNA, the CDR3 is TGTGCCAGCAGCTTAGGAACCAGCGTCTTGGGTGGCTACACCTTC.

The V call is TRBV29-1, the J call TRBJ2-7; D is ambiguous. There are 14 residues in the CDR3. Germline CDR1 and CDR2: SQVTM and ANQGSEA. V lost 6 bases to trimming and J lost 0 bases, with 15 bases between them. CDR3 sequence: CSVGRVSSSYEQYF. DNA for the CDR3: TGCAGCGTCGGCCGGGTCTCGAGCTCCTACGAGCAGTACTTC.

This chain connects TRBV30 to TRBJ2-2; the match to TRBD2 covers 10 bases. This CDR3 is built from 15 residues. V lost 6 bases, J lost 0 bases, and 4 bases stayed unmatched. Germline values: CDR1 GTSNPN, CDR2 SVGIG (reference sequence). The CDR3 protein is CACPGLASNTGELFF. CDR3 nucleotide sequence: TGTGCCTGTCCGGGACTAGCGTCGAACACCGGGGAGCTGTTTTTT.

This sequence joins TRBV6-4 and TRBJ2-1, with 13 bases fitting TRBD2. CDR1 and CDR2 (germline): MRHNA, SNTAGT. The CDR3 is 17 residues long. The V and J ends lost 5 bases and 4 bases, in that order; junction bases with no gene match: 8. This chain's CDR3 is CASSTGTSGMGYNEQFF. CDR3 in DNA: TGTGCCAGCAGTACCGGGACTAGCGGGATGGGATACAATGAGCAGTTCTTC.

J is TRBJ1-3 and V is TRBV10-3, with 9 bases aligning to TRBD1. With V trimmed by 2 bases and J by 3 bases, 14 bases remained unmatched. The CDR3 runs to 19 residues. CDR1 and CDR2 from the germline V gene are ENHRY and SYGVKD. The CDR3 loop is CAISEPYGTGITGGNTIYF. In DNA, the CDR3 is TGTGCCATCAGTGAGCCATACGGGACAGGGATTACTGGTGGAAACACCATATATTTT.

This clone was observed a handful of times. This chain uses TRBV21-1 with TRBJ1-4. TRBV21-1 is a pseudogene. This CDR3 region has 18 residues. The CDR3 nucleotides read TGTGCCAGCAGCAAAGGGGATGCAGGTAGCGTAACTAATGAAAAACTGTTTTTT. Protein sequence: CASSKGDAGSVTNEKLFF.

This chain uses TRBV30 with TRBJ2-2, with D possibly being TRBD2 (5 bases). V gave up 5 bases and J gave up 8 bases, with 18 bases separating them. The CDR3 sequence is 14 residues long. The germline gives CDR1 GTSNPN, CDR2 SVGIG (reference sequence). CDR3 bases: TGTGCCTGGGGCCCCCGAGGGCCGAAAGGGGAGCTGTTTTTT. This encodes CAWGPRGPKGELFF.

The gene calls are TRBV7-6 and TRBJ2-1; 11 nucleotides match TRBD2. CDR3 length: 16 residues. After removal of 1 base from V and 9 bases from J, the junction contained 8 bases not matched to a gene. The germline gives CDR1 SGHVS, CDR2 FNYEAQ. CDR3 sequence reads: CASSLVVAGGSGEQFF. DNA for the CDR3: TGTGCCAGCAGCTTAGTAGTAGCGGGAGGGTCAGGTGAGCAGTTCTTC.

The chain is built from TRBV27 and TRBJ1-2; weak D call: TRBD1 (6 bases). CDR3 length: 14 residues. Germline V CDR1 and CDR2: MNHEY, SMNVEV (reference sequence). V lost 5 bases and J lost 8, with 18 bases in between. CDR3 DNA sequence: TGTGCCAGCAGTCCTCAATGGACAGCTGGGGGCTACACCTTC. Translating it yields CASSPQWTAGGYTF.

CDR3: CASSLSGADTQYF. For the CDR3, the DNA is TGTGCCAGCAGTTTATCAGGGGCGGATACGCAGTATTTT. The rearrangement uses TRBV28 and TRBJ2-3, with D maybe TRBD1 (6 bases). Deletions cut 1 base from V and 6 bases from J, with 8 bases between. This CDR3 contains 13 residues. The germline V gene has CDR1 MDHEN and CDR2 SYDVKM.

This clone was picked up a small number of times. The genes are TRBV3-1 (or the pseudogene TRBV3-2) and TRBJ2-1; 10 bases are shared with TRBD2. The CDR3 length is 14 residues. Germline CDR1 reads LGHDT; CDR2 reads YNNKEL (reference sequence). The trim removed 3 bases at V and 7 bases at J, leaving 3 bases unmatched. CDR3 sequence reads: CASSQLAGENEQFF. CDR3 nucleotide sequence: TGTGCCAGCAGCCAGCTAGCGGGAGAAAATGAGCAGTTCTTC.

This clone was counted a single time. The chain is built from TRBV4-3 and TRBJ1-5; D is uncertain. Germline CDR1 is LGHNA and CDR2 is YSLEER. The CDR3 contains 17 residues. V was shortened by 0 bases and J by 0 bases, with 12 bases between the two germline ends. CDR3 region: CASSQDPAVSSNQPQHF. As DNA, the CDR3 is TGCGCCAGCAGCCAAGATCCCGCAGTTTCTAGCAATCAGCCCCAGCATTTT.

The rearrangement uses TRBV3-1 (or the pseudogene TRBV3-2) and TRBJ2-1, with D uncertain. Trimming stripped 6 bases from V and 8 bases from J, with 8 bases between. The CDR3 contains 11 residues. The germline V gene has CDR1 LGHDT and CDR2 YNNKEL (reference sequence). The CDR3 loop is CASSREHEQFF. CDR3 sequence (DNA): TGTGCCAGCAGTCGAGAACATGAGCAGTTCTTC.

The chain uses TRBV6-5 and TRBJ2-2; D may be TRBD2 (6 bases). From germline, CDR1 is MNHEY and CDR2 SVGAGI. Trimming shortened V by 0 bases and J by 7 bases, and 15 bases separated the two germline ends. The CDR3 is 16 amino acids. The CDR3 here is CASSYSRGTGRGELFF. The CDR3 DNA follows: TGTGCCAGCAGTTACTCGCGCGGGACTGGTCGCGGGGAGCTGTTTTTT.

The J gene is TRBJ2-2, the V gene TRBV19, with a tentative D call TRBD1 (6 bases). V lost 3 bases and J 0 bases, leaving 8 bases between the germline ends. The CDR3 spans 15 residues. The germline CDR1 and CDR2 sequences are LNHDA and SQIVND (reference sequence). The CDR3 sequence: CASSMTGPNTGELFF. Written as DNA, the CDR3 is TGTGCCAGTAGTATGACAGGCCCGAACACCGGGGAGCTGTTTTTT.

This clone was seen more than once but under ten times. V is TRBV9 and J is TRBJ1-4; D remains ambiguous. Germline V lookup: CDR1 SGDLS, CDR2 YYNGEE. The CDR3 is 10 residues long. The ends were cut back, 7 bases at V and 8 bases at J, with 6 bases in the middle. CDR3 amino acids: CASGGEKLFF. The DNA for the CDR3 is TGTGCCAGCGGAGGGGAAAAACTGTTTTTT.

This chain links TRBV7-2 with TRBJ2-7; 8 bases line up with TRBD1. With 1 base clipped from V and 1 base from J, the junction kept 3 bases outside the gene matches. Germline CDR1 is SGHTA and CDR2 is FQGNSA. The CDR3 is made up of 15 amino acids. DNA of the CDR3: TGTGCCAGCAGCTTAGGAACAGGGGGGTCCTACGAGCAGTACTTC. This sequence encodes CASSLGTGGSYEQYF.